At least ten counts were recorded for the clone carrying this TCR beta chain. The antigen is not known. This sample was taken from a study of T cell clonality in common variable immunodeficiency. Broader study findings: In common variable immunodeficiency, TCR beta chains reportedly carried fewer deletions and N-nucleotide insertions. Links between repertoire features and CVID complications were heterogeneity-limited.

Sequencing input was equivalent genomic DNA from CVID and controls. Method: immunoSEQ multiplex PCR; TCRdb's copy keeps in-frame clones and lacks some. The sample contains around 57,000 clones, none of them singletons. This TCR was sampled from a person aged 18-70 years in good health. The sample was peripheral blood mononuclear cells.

The chain's CDR3 is CASSRRAGGYEQYF. The CDR3 DNA, read in part, is TGTGCCAGCAGCAGGCGGGCAGGGGGATACGAG. The chain employs TRBV7-2 and TRBJ2-7; 7 bases match TRBD1. The sequenced fragment ends 3 residues before the CDR3 boundary, so the rest is inferred from the germline J gene. The CDR3 has 14 amino acids. V gave up 5 bases and J gave up 4 bases; unmatched junction bases: 8. CDR1 is SGHTA, CDR2 FQGNSA, per germline. The whole variable domain, remainder taken from reference TRBV7-2 and TRBJ2-7, is GAGVSQSPSNKVTEKGKDVELRCDPISGHTALYWYRQSLGQGLEFLIYFQGNSAPDKSGLPSDRFSAERTGGSVSTLTIQRTQQEDSAVYLCASSRRAGGYEQYFGPGTRLTVT.